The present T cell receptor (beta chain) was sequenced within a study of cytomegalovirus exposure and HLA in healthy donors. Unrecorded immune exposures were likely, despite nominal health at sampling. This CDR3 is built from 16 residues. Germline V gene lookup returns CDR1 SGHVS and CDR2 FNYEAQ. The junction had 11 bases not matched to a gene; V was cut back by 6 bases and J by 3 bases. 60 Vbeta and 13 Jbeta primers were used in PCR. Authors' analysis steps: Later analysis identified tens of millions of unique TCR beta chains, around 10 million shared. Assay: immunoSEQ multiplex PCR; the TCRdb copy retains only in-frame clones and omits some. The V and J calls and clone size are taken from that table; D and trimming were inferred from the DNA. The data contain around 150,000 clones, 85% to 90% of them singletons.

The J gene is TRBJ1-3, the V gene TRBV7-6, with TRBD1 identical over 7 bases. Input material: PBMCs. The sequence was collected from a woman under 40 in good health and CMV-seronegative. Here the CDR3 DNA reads TGTGCCAGCAGTTCCGGTTCAGGGGGTGGTGGAAACACCATATATTTT. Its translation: CASSSGSGGGGNTIYF.